A selection of T cell receptor beta chains follows, all from one sample in a study of breast tumors, draining lymph nodes, adjacent tissues. TCRdb recomputed calls from the multiplex PCR reads with MiXCR, one row per CDR3 protein. This table holds 190,000 or so distinct CDR3 sequences, roughly 31% found once. The sequenced material came from axillary lymph node tissue. The receptors were sampled from a female donor with breast cancer. Some clones in this sample may be carry-over from other donors' samples. The CDR3 runs from the conserved cysteine through the conserved F or W. Each record gives: V gene, D gene, J gene, clone size, CDR3 DNA, CDR3 protein. A D gene is named only where the DNA matches it firmly. Clone size appears in some rows only: once, few, many, or a class for an expanded clone.

V: TRBV29-1
D: TRBD2
J: TRBJ2-7
size: many
DNA: TGCAGCGTTGCGCTTAGCGGGACGGGCGAGCAGTACTTC
CDR3: CSVALSGTGEQYF

V: TRBV29-1
D: .
J: TRBJ1-2
size: once
DNA: TGCAGCGTTCAGACACCTACTTATGGCCACATCTTC
CDR3: CSVQTPTYGHIF

V: TRBV3-1
D: .
J: TRBJ1-4
size: many
DNA: TGTGCCAGCAGCCAAGCGGCCTTCTCTGGTGGAAAACTGTTTTTT
CDR3: CASSQAAFSGGKLFF

V: TRBV19
D: .
J: TRBJ1-5
size: many
DNA: TGTGCCAGTAGTCCGGGTCTTCATCAGCCCCAGCATTTT
CDR3: CASSPGLHQPQHF

V: TRBV6-1
D: .
J: TRBJ2-2
size: .
DNA: TGTGCCAGCAGTCAATACCAGGGGAACACCGGGGAGCTGTTTTTT
CDR3: CASSQYQGNTGELFF

V: TRBV15
D: .
J: TRBJ2-3
size: .
DNA: TGTGCCACCAGCAGAGACCCCCAGTTAACCACAGATACGCAGTATTTT
CDR3: CATSRDPQLTTDTQYF

V: TRBV7-8
D: .
J: TRBJ2-5
size: .
DNA: TGTGCCAGCAGGTACAGGGCCCGTCAAGAGACCCAGTACTTC
CDR3: CASRYRARQETQYF

V: TRBV18
D: .
J: TRBJ1-2
size: .
DNA: TGTGCCAGCTCACCCTCCACCGACCGTCCCACTGGCTACACCTTC
CDR3: CASSPSTDRPTGYTF

V: TRBV30
D: .
J: TRBJ1-6
size: many
DNA: TGTGCCTGGAGTGTACGGGGGGGTTCCTATAATTCACCCCTCCACTTT
CDR3: CAWSVRGGSYNSPLHF

V: TRBV12-3/TRBV12-4
D: .
J: TRBJ2-3
size: many
DNA: TGTGCCAGCAGTTTTTCTAGCGCTAGCACAGATACGCAGTATTTT
CDR3: CASSFSSASTDTQYF

V: TRBV19
D: TRBD1
J: TRBJ2-3
size: many
DNA: TGTGCCAGTAGTCCCGACAGGGGGAAGGCAGATACGCAGTATTTT
CDR3: CASSPDRGKADTQYF

V: TRBV29-1
D: .
J: TRBJ2-5
size: .
DNA: TGCAGCGTTGAACGATCCCTAGCGGAGACCCAGTACTTC
CDR3: CSVERSLAETQYF

V: TRBV20-1
D: TRBD2
J: TRBJ2-1
size: .
DNA: TGCAGTGCTAGAGCCCACACTAGCGGGGGTTACAATGAGCAGTTCTTC
CDR3: CSARAHTSGGYNEQFF

V: TRBV6-4
D: .
J: TRBJ1-4
size: many
DNA: TGTGCCAGCATGGGTCGGGCAGCGAATGAAAAACTGTTTTTT
CDR3: CASMGRAANEKLFF

V: TRBV12-3/TRBV12-4
D: TRBD1
J: TRBJ2-1
size: many
DNA: TGTGCCAGCAGAAGACAGGGGGCCCAGTTCTTC
CDR3: CASRRQGAQFF

V: TRBV14
D: TRBD1
J: TRBJ2-7
size: many
DNA: TGTGCCAGCAGCCTCCTCGGGACAGGGGGCTACGAGCAGTACTTC
CDR3: CASSLLGTGGYEQYF

V: TRBV18
D: TRBD1
J: TRBJ1-2
size: .
DNA: TGTGCCAACTCACCGTCGACGGACAGGGGCTATGGCTACACCTTC
CDR3: CANSPSTDRGYGYTF

V: TRBV9
D: .
J: TRBJ1-6
size: .
DNA: TGTGCCAGCAGCGTAGAGGGTGGACAGCTCAATTCACCCCTCCACTTT
CDR3: CASSVEGGQLNSPLHF

V: TRBV2
D: TRBD2
J: TRBJ2-3
size: .
DNA: TGTGCCAGCTCCCCCAGCGGGGAGGGAAGCGGGGTCACAGATACGCAGTATTTT
CDR3: CASSPSGEGSGVTDTQYF

V: TRBV28
D: TRBD2
J: TRBJ2-7
size: many
DNA: TGTGCCAGCAGTTCCTGGACTAGCGGGAGTTCCTACGAGCAGTACTTC
CDR3: CASSSWTSGSSYEQYF